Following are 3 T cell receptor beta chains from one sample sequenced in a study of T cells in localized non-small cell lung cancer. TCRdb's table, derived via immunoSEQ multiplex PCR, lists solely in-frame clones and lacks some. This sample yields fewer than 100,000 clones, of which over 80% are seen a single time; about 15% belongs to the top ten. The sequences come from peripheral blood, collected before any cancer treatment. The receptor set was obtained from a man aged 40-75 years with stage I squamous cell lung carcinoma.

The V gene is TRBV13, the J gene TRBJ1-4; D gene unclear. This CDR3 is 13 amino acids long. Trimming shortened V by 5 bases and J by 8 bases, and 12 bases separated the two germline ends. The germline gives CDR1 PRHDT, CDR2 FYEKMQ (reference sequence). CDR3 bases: TGTGCCAGCAGCAACCGCCGCCGGGAAAAACTGTTTTTT. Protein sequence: CASSNRRREKLFF.

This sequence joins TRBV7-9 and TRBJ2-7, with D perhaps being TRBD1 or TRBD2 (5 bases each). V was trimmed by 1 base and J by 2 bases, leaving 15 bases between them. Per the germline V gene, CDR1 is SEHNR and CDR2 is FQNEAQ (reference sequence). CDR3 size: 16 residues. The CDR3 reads CASSLEQDSDPYEQYF. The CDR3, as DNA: TGTGCCAGCAGCTTAGAACAGGACTCCGACCCCTACGAGCAGTACTTC.

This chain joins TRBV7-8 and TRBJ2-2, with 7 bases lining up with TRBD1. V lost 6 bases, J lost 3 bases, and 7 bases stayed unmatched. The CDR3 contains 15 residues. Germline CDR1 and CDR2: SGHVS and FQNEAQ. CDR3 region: CASSPEGADTGELFF. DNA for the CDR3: TGTGCCAGCAGTCCAGAGGGGGCCGACACCGGGGAGCTGTTTTTT. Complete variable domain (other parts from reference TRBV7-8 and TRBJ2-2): GAGVSQSPRYKVAKRGQDVALRCDPISGHVSLFWYQQALGQGPEFLTYFQNEAQLDKSGLPSDRFFAERPEGSVSTLKIQRTQQEDSAVYLCASSPEGADTGELFFGEGSRLTVL.